This T cell receptor (beta chain) emerged from a study of blood T cell repertoires in COVID-19. Study-level information: Symptom resolution, clearance, or two negative PCRs marked the recovered donors of Cohort 3.

As processed by the authors: Cell counts per sample came from amplifying reference gene primers. Data came from immunoSEQ multiplex PCR; TCRdb stores just in-frame clones and leaves some out. V and J calls and clone size are copied from that table; D and trimming were computed from the DNA. Of fewer than 250,000 clones in the sample, about nine tenths were seen once. CDR1 and CDR2 (germline): MDHEN, SYDVKM. The CDR3 runs 18 residues. With 4 bases removed from V and 2 bases from J, the gap between germline ends came to 21 bases. The gene calls are TRBV28 and TRBJ1-5; D is uncertain. Sequenced input: PBMCs or T cells enriched from blood (not recorded which). The receptor comes from a man younger than 45 in a cohort exposed to, infected with or recovered from COVID-19 (not recorded which). The CDR3 sequence: CASSSPLREPRGNQPQHF. DNA for the CDR3: TGTGCCAGCAGTTCTCCGCTGCGGGAGCCGAGAGGCAATCAGCCCCAGCATTTT.